Shown below are 32 T cell receptor beta chains from a single sample sequenced in a study of shared clonotypes between healthy human individuals. The method was immunoSEQ multiplex PCR; TCRdb's version includes in-frame clones alone and lacks a portion of them. This sample has some 2,400,000 clones, with approximately 94% found just once. The sequencing input was naive CD4+ T cells sorted from blood. Subset: CD45RA+ positively selected. Receptors originate from a man between 18 and 29 years old in good health.

The V and J genes are TRBV15 and TRBJ2-2; 8 bases line up with TRBD1. Per the germline V gene, CDR1 is LNHNV and CDR2 is YYDKDF (reference sequence). V shed 4 bases and J 3 bases; nucleotides not matched to a gene: 10. CDR3 size: 17 residues. For the CDR3, the DNA is TGTGCCACCAGCACCGACGGACAGGGCCCTTACACCGGGGAGCTGTTTTTT. This sequence encodes CATSTDGQGPYTGELFF.

This chain uses TRBV29-1 with TRBJ2-5; no reliable D call. Germline V gene data show CDR1 as SQVTM and CDR2 as ANQGSEA. The CDR3 spans 10 residues. Trimming cost V 6 bases and J 7 bases, with 9 bases left between them. The CDR3 DNA follows: TGCAGCGTCTTAGAGTCGACCCAGTACTTC. As protein: CSVLESTQYF.

The gene calls are TRBV7-6 and TRBJ2-3, with D tentatively TRBD1 (6 bases). The CDR3 is 16 amino acids. V was pared by 5 bases and J by 0 bases, with 15 bases between. Looked up from germline, CDR1 is SGHVS and CDR2 is FNYEAQ. The CDR3 protein is CASSNRDTISTDTQYF. CDR3 nucleotides: TGTGCCAGCAGCAATCGGGACACGATTAGCACAGATACGCAGTATTTT.

The rearrangement joins TRBV2 to TRBJ2-2; TRBD2 matches 12 bases. Trimming cost V 7 bases and J 1 base; bases outside gene matches: 10. The CDR3 contains 18 residues. Germline CDR1 SNHLY, CDR2 FYNNEI. In nucleotides, the CDR3 is TGTGCCAGCACCCGAGACGCTAGCGGGGGGGAGAACACCGGGGAGCTGTTTTTT. Translating gives CASTRDASGGENTGELFF.

The V and J genes are TRBV11-2 and TRBJ1-2; no reliable D call. CDR3 size: 15 residues. Germline V CDR1 and CDR2: SGHAT, FQNNGV. The germline V and J ends were trimmed by 0 bases and 4 bases, with 12 bases remaining between them. CDR3 DNA: TGTGCCAGCAGCTTAGATCGAGGTGGTTTCTATGGCTACACCTTC. It yields the protein CASSLDRGGFYGYTF.

The rearrangement links TRBV6-6 to TRBJ1-2; no reliable D call. This CDR3 is built from 14 residues. Germline CDR1 is MNHNY and CDR2 is SVGAGI (reference sequence). The V end lost 7 bases, the J end lost 3 bases, and 15 bases lay between the germline ends. The CDR3 region has the DNA TGTGCCAGCATTAGGACGACCGGGGACTATGGCTACACCTTC. Its protein product is CASIRTTGDYGYTF.

The rearrangement uses TRBV6-5 and TRBJ1-2; D remains unclear. This CDR3 spans 14 amino acids. V was cut by 6 bases and J by 4 bases, with 15 bases left in between. Germline CDR1 and CDR2: MNHEY and SVGAGI. The CDR3 DNA is TGTGCCAGCAGACCGAACGACGGCGGCTATGGCTACACCTTC. Translated, it gives CASRPNDGGYGYTF.

V usage is TRBV7-6 and J usage is TRBJ2-5; D is unresolved. V was pared by 1 base and J by 2 bases, with 11 bases between. The CDR3 extends over 15 amino acids. In germline, CDR1 is SGHVS, CDR2 FNYEAQ. The CDR3 DNA follows: TGTGCCAGCAGCTTAGGGGCCCAGCTACAAGAGACCCAGTACTTC. Translating gives CASSLGAQLQETQYF.

The chain recombines TRBV10-3 with TRBJ1-4; TRBD1 is a possible D gene (5 bases). The CDR3 contains 16 residues. V was trimmed by 6 bases and J by 0 bases, leaving 14 bases between them. Germline V gives CDR1 ENHRY, CDR2 SYGVKD. The CDR3 region is CAISAAGAATNEKLFF. DNA of the CDR3: TGTGCCATCAGCGCGGCCGGGGCAGCAACTAATGAAAAACTGTTTTTT.

The chain uses TRBV4-1 and TRBJ2-7; D call uncertain. The V end lost 2 bases, the J end lost 4 bases, and 9 bases lay between the germline ends. The CDR3 is made up of 13 amino acids. Germline V lookup: CDR1 MGHRA, CDR2 YSYEKL. The CDR3 DNA reads TGCGCCAGCAGCCAACAAGGTTTATACGAGCAGTACTTC. This sequence encodes CASSQQGLYEQYF.

The genes are TRBV28 and TRBJ1-3; TRBD1 matches 8 bases. Germline-derived CDR1 and CDR2 are MDHEN and SYDVKM. V was clipped by 7 bases and J by 4 bases; unmatched bases: 9. CDR3 length: 15 amino acids. The CDR3 loop is CASKTQGAGGNTIYF. In nucleotides, the CDR3 is TGTGCCAGCAAGACTCAGGGGGCTGGGGGAAACACCATATATTTT.

The chain has TRBV27 and TRBJ1-5; D might be TRBD1 (6 bases). The CDR3 extends over 14 amino acids. Germline assignment: CDR1 MNHEY and CDR2 SMNVEV (reference sequence). The ends were cut back, 5 bases at V and 7 bases at J, with 15 bases in the middle. The CDR3 loop reads CASSGSGAGQPQHF. In nucleotides, the CDR3 is TGTGCCAGCAGTGGGTCAGGGGCGGGGCAGCCCCAGCATTTT.

CDR3 region: CASSPTSGKGEQFF. The DNA for the CDR3 is TGTGCCAGCTCACCGACTAGCGGGAAGGGTGAGCAGTTCTTC. The V and J genes are TRBV18 and TRBJ2-1, with 11 bases lining up with TRBD2. J gave up 9 bases and V 3 bases, and 4 bases lay outside the gene matches. This CDR3 has 14 amino acids. The germline CDR1 and CDR2 sequences are KGHSH and LQKENI.

This sequence joins TRBV11-1 and TRBJ1-1; 9 nucleotides match TRBD1. Losses at the gene ends were 4 bases for V and 4 bases for J; bases not matched to a gene: 4. The CDR3 covers 14 residues. Germline CDR1 SGHAT, CDR2 FQDESV (reference sequence). The CDR3 region has the DNA TGTGCCAGCAGCTCGGACAGGGGTGGCACTGAAGCTTTCTTT. The encoded protein is CASSSDRGGTEAFF. The full variable domain, rest sourced from reference TRBV11-1 and TRBJ1-1, is EAEVAQSPRYKITEKSQAVAFWCDPISGHATLYWYRQILGQGPELLVQFQDESVVDDSQLPKDRFSAERLKGVDSTLKIQPAELGDSAMYLCASSSDRGGTEAFFGQGTRLTVV.

The rearrangement joins TRBV11-1 to TRBJ2-7, with D possibly called TRBD1 or TRBD2 (5 bases each). Germline CDR1 reads SGHAT; CDR2 reads FQDESV (reference sequence). The CDR3 is made up of 15 amino acids. Trimming stripped 2 bases from V and 1 base from J, with 12 bases between. In DNA, the CDR3 is TGTGCCAGCAGCTTATTGGGGGAGAGTTCCTACGAGCAGTACTTC. It translates to CASSLLGESSYEQYF.

The CDR3 DNA sequence: TGTGCCAGCAGCGTAGGGGGCCAGGTGAACACCGGGGAGCTGTTTTTT. Residues: CASSVGGQVNTGELFF. The chain is built from TRBV9 and TRBJ2-2; tentatively, D is TRBD1 (5 bases). V dropped 0 bases and J dropped 1 base, with 10 bases sitting between them. This CDR3 is 16 amino acids long. From germline, CDR1 is SGDLS and CDR2 YYNGEE. The full variable domain, with the rest looked up from reference TRBV9 and TRBJ2-2, is DSGVTQTPKHLITATGQRVTLRCSPRSGDLSVYWYQQSLDQGLQFLIQYYNGEERAKGNILERFSAQQFPDLHSELNLSSLELGDSALYFCASSVGGQVNTGELFFGEGSRLTVL.

The V gene is TRBV5-6, the J gene TRBJ2-1, with 7 bases that match TRBD2. This CDR3 has 16 amino acids. The V segment lost 4 bases and the J segment 3 bases; nucleotides outside the gene matches: 10. The germline V gene encodes CDR1 SGHDT and CDR2 YYEEEE. CDR3: CASSPLGSGYYNEQFF. The CDR3 DNA reads TGTGCCAGCAGCCCCCTGGGTAGCGGGTACTACAATGAGCAGTTCTTC.

This chain connects TRBV4-1 to TRBJ1-3; D is uncertain. This CDR3 is 18 amino acids long. V was trimmed by 0 bases and J by 0 bases, leaving 15 bases between them. CDR1 MGHRA and CDR2 YSYEKL come from the germline V gene. CDR3 sequence: CASSQESQVRLSGNTIYF. CDR3 sequence (DNA): TGCGCCAGCAGCCAAGAGAGTCAGGTCCGTCTCTCTGGAAACACCATATATTTT.

V and J are TRBV6-1 and TRBJ1-2, with no clear D. Between the trimmed V and J ends, which lost 3 bases and 5 bases, there was a span of 10 bases. The CDR3 loop spans 13 amino acids. Germline CDR1 is MNHNS and CDR2 is SASEGT. CDR3 region: CASSESTLYGYTF. Here the CDR3 DNA reads TGTGCCAGCAGTGAGTCTACATTATATGGCTACACCTTC.

This clone was found a few times. The chain is built from TRBV10-1 and TRBJ2-5; TRBD1 agrees at 11 bases. The V gene's germline CDR1 is WNHNN and CDR2 SYGVQD (reference sequence). The ends lost 7 bases at V and 4 bases at J; junction bases unmatched: 8. The CDR3 is 15 residues long. This chain's CDR3 is CASMTDRGRLETQYF. CDR3 DNA sequence: TGCGCCAGCATGACGGACAGGGGGCGCCTAGAGACCCAGTACTTC.

CDR3 coding DNA: TGTGCCAGCAGCAGGGGCAGTGGGGAGCTGTTTTTT. Its translation is CASSRGSGELFF. The chain carries TRBV5-4 and TRBJ2-2, with D perhaps matching TRBD1 (5 bases). The V gene's germline CDR1 is SGHNT and CDR2 YYREEE (reference sequence). Trimming pared 4 bases from V and 8 bases from J, leaving 9 bases between. The CDR3 runs to 12 residues.

This clone was recorded a few times. The rearrangement joins TRBV18 to TRBJ2-7; D remains unclear. Trimming took 6 bases from V and 0 from J, leaving 15 bases between them. The CDR3 is 15 residues long. Germline V gene sequence: CDR1 KGHSH, CDR2 LQKENI. The CDR3 region has the DNA TGTGCCAGCTCGTCCGGAGAGCGACGCTCCTACGAGCAGTACTTC. Translation gives CASSSGERRSYEQYF.

This clone has only a few counts. For the CDR3, the DNA is TGTGCCAGCAGCTCAAGGAGGGTACAGGGTTTTGACATTCAGTACTTC. Protein: CASSSRRVQGFDIQYF. The chain employs TRBV7-2 and TRBJ2-4; either TRBD1 or TRBD2 may fit D (6 bases each). The CDR3 has 16 residues. Germline V gene lookup returns CDR1 SGHTA and CDR2 FQGNSA. V was shortened by 4 bases and J by 8 bases, with 21 bases between the two germline ends.

The chain is built from TRBV29-1 and TRBJ1-5, with 9 nucleotides matching TRBD1. The CDR3 loop spans 14 amino acids. CDR1 is SQVTM and CDR2 is ANQGSEA in the germline V gene. The V and J ends lost 7 bases and 4 bases, in that order; junction bases with no gene match: 8. This CDR3 is CSAMSDRGNQPQHF. CDR3 sequence (DNA): TGCAGCGCCATGTCGGACAGGGGAAATCAGCCCCAGCATTTT.

Worth noting for this clone: This same CDR3 is encoded by further DNA sequences in the sample. The J gene is TRBJ1-1, the V gene TRBV6-5; 7 nucleotides align to TRBD1. CDR1 MNHEY and CDR2 SVGAGI come from the germline V gene. With 6 bases clipped from V and 5 bases from J, the junction kept 3 bases outside the gene matches. The CDR3 sequence is 12 residues long. The CDR3 loop reads CASRSQGTEAFF. CDR3 coding DNA: TGTGCCAGCAGGTCACAGGGGACTGAAGCTTTCTTT.

This sequence joins TRBV7-8 and TRBJ2-3; no definite D call. The V gene's germline CDR1 is SGHVS and CDR2 FQNEAQ. V lost 4 bases to trimming and J lost 2 bases, with 13 bases between them. The CDR3 spans 15 residues. The CDR3 coding sequence is TGTGCCAGCAGCTCACGGACGGCTGTCACAGATACGCAGTATTTT. Protein product: CASSSRTAVTDTQYF.

This sequence joins TRBV6-1 and TRBJ2-7; D is uncertain. The CDR3 spans 14 residues. V lost 5 bases to trimming and J lost 4 bases, with 15 bases between them. Germline-derived CDR1 and CDR2 are MNHNS and SASEGT. The CDR3 sequence is CASSSEAWVYEQYF. The DNA of the CDR3 is TGTGCCAGCAGTTCAGAGGCCTGGGTGTACGAGCAGTACTTC.

This chain links TRBV4-1 with TRBJ1-3, with D unclear. CDR3 length equals 17 residues. CDR1 MGHRA and CDR2 YSYEKL come from the germline V gene. The V and J ends lost 0 bases and 2 bases respectively, with 14 bases between them. DNA for the CDR3: TGCGCCAGCAGCCAAGATTTTCCGGGTAAGCCTGGAAACACCATATATTTT. Its translation is CASSQDFPGKPGNTIYF.

The V gene is TRBV30, the J gene TRBJ1-1, with D hard to call. The germline V gene encodes CDR1 GTSNPN and CDR2 SVGIG (reference sequence). The CDR3 loop spans 13 amino acids. Deletions cut 8 bases from V and 2 bases from J, with 15 bases between. The CDR3 loop reads CAASLDINTEAFF. CDR3 nucleotide sequence: TGTGCCGCTTCCCTAGACATTAACACTGAAGCTTTCTTT. Full variable domain (rest looked up from reference TRBV30 and TRBJ1-1): SQTIHQWPATLVQPVGSPLSLECTVEGTSNPNLYWYRQAAGRGLQLLFYSVGIGQISSEVPQNLSASRPQDRQFILSSKKLLLSDSGFYLCAASLDINTEAFFGQGTRLTVV.

The rearrangement joins TRBV7-6 to TRBJ2-3; tentatively, D is TRBD1 (6 bases). The CDR3 has 15 amino acids. Per the germline V gene, CDR1 is SGHVS and CDR2 is FNYEAQ. V dropped 1 base and J dropped 1 base, with 9 bases sitting between them. CDR3 residues: CASSLDRVGTDTQYF. CDR3 bases: TGTGCCAGCAGCTTAGACAGGGTGGGCACAGATACGCAGTATTTT.

The V gene is TRBV30, the J gene TRBJ1-4, with 8 positions matching TRBD1. The junction had 6 bases not matched to a gene; V was cut back by 8 bases and J by 4 bases. The CDR3 covers 13 residues. Germline CDR1 is GTSNPN and CDR2 is SVGIG (reference sequence). The CDR3 sequence is CAGQDRVNEKLFF. The CDR3 region has the DNA TGTGCCGGCCAGGACAGGGTTAATGAAAAACTGTTTTTT.

J is TRBJ1-1 and V is TRBV11-2, with D perhaps TRBD1 (6 bases). Trimming took off 3 bases at V and 6 bases at J, with 11 bases between the two ends. The CDR3 length is 13 residues. Germline V gene sequence: CDR1 SGHAT, CDR2 FQNNGV. Here the CDR3 DNA reads TGTGCCAGCAGCTTCACAGGGACCCCTGAAGCTTTCTTT. Protein sequence: CASSFTGTPEAFF.